Listed below are T cell receptor beta chains from one sample, sequenced in a study of blood T cell repertoires in COVID-19. Method: immunoSEQ multiplex PCR; TCRdb's copy keeps in-frame clones and lacks some. The data show about 210,000 clones, with about four fifths seen just once and 9.5% to 15% held by the top ten. Sequenced input: peripheral blood. These receptors were obtained from a woman aged 40 to 50 with acute or convalescent COVID-19. Each CDR3 is given with its conserved first and last residue. The D gene is left open where the match is weak. Clone size is not always given. Where it is, it says once, few, many or a class for expanded clones.

CDR3	DNA	J	D	size	V
CASSDRTDLQETQYF	TGTGCCAGCAGCGACCGGACAGACTTACAAGAGACCCAGTACTTC	TRBJ2-5	NA	NA	TRBV13
CASSKVDRQGLNYGYTF	TGTGCCAGCAGCAAAGTAGATCGACAGGGCCTTAACTATGGCTACACCTTC	TRBJ1-2	NA	once	TRBV21-1
CAISVGSFNQPQHF	TGTGCCATCAGTGTGGGCAGCTTCAATCAGCCCCAGCATTTT	TRBJ1-5	NA	NA	TRBV10-3
CASSPWAYGYTF	TGTGCCAGCAGTCCCTGGGCCTATGGCTACACCTTC	TRBJ1-2	NA	NA	TRBV28
CASSLVAGADGYTF	TGCGCCAGCAGCTTGGTAGCAGGGGCTGACGGCTACACCTTC	TRBJ1-2	NA	NA	TRBV5-1
CASSEGLAEYYEQYF	TGTGCCAGCAGCGAGGGACTAGCGGAATACTACGAGCAGTACTTC	TRBJ2-7	TRBD2	NA	TRBV9
CASSLAISSYEQYF	TGTGCCAGCAGCTTAGCGATCAGCTCCTACGAGCAGTACTTC	TRBJ2-7	NA	NA	TRBV11-2
CASSLDRGYEQYF	TGTGCCAGCAGTTTAGACAGGGGCTACGAGCAGTACTTC	TRBJ2-7	TRBD1	NA	TRBV27
CASRRGYSNQPQHF	TGTGCGAGCCGACGGGGTTATAGCAATCAGCCCCAGCATTTT	TRBJ1-5	NA	NA	TRBV27
CASTKTGRDSPLHF	TGTGCCAGCACCAAGACAGGCAGAGATTCACCCCTCCACTTT	TRBJ1-6	NA	NA	TRBV6-5
CASSYSSPVRDYGYTF	TGTGCCAGCAGTTACTCGAGTCCGGTGAGGGACTATGGCTACACCTTC	TRBJ1-2	NA	NA	TRBV6-5
CASSPGHHSGNTIYF	TGTGCCAGCAGCCCTGGACACCACTCTGGAAACACCATATATTTT	TRBJ1-3	NA	NA	TRBV3-1/TRBV3-2
CASKMAGITEAFF	TGTGCCAGTAAGATGGCAGGGATCACTGAAGCTTTCTTT	TRBJ1-1	NA	NA	TRBV19
CASSQAPGLAIGELFF	TGTGCCAGCAGCCAAGCGCCGGGACTAGCAATCGGGGAGCTGTTTTTT	TRBJ2-2	TRBD2	NA	TRBV4-2
CAWSPGTGVDNTF	TGTGCCTGGAGCCCCGGGACAGGGGTGGACAACACCTTC	TRBJ1-2	TRBD1	once	TRBV30
CAWSEPAGGYEQYF	TGTGCCTGGAGTGAACCAGCGGGGGGCTACGAGCAGTACTTC	TRBJ2-7	TRBD2	NA	TRBV30
CAISESGTRGEQFF	TGTGCCATCAGTGAGTCGGGGACTAGGGGGGAGCAGTTCTTC	TRBJ2-1	TRBD2	NA	TRBV10-3
CASSNLAGTEQYF	TGTGCCAGTAGTAACCTAGCGGGGACCGAGCAGTACTTC	TRBJ2-7	TRBD2	NA	TRBV19
CASSPGDRANTEAFF	TGTGCCAGCAGCCCGGGGGACAGGGCTAACACTGAAGCTTTCTTT	TRBJ1-1	TRBD1	NA	TRBV7-9
CASSPQGRNEKLFF	TGTGCCAGCTCACCGCAGGGTCGGAATGAAAAACTGTTTTTT	TRBJ1-4	NA	NA	TRBV18
CASSWDRGMNTEAFF	TGTGCCAGCAGTTGGGACAGGGGGATGAACACTGAAGCTTTCTTT	TRBJ1-1	TRBD1	NA	TRBV6-4
CASSPRPGVDYGYTF	TGTGCCAGTAGTCCTCGTCCGGGGGTAGATTATGGCTACACCTTC	TRBJ1-2	NA	once	TRBV19
CASSEMEQAAYGYTF	TGTGCCAGCAGTGAAATGGAACAGGCGGCGTATGGCTACACCTTC	TRBJ1-2	NA	NA	TRBV2